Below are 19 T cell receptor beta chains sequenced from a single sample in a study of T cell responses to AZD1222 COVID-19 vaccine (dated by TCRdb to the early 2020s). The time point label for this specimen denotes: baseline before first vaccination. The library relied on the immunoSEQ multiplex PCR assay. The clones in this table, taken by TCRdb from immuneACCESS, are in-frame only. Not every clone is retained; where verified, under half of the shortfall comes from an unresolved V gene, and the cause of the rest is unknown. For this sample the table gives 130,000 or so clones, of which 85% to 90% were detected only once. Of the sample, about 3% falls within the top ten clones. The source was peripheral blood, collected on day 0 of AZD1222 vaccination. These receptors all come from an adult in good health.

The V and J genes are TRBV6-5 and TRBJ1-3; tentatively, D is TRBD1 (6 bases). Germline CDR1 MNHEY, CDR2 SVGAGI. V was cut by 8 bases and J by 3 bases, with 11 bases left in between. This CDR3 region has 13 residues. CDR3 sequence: CASGGRLGNTIYF. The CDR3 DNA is TGTGCCAGCGGGGGCAGGCTTGGAAACACCATATATTTT.

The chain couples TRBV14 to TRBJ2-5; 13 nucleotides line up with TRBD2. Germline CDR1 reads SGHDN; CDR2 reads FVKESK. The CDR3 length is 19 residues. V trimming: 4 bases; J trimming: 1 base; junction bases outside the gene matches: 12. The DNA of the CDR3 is TGTGCCAGCAGCCCCGCCCAGGGGACTAGCGGGGTACTCCAAGAGACCCAGTACTTC. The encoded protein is CASSPAQGTSGVLQETQYF.

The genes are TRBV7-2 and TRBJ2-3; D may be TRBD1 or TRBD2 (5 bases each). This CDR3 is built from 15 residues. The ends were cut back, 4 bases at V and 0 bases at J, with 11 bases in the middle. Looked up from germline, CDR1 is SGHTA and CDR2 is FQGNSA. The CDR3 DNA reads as TGTGCCAGCAGCTATGGGGGACCTAGCACAGATACGCAGTATTTT. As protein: CASSYGGPSTDTQYF.

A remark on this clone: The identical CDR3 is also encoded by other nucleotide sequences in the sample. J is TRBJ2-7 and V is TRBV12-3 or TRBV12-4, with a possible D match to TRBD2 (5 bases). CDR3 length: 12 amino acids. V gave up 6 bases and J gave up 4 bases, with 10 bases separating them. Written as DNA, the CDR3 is TGTGCCAGCAGCTTGACGGGGTACGAGCAGTACTTC. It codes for CASSLTGYEQYF.

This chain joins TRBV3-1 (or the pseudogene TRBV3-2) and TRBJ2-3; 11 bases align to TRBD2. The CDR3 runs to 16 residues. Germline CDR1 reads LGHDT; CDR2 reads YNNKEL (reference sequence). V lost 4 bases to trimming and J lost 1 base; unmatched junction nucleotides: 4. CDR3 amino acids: CASSLGTSGRTDTQYF. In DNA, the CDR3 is TGTGCCAGCAGCCTGGGGACTAGCGGACGCACAGATACGCAGTATTTT.

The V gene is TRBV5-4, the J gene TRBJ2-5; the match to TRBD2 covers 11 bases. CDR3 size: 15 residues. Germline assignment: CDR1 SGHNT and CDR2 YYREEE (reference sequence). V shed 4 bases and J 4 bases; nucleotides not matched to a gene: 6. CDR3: CASSATSGDRETQYF. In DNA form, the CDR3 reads TGTGCCAGCAGCGCGACTAGCGGGGACAGAGAGACCCAGTACTTC. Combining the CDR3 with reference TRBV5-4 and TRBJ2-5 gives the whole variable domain ETGVTQSPTHLIKTRGQQVTLRCSSQSGHNTVSWYQQALGQGPQFIFQYYREEENGRGNFPPRFSGLQFPNYSSELNVNALELDDSALYLCASSATSGDRETQYFGPGTRLLVL.

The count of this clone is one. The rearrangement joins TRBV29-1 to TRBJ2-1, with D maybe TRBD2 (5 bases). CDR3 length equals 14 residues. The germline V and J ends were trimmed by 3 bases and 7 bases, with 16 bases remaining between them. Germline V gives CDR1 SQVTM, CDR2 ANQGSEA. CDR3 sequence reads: CSVDRGSAVNEQFF. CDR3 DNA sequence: TGCAGCGTTGACCGGGGATCTGCCGTGAATGAGCAGTTCTTC.

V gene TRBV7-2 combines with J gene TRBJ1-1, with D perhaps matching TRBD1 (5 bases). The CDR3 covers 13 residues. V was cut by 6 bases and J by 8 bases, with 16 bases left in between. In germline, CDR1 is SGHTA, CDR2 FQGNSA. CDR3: CASSFSEGVEAFF. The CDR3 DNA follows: TGTGCCAGCAGTTTTTCGGAAGGGGTGGAAGCTTTCTTT. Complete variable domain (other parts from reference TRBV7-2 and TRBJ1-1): GAGVSQSPSNKVTEKGKDVELRCDPISGHTALYWYRQSLGQGLEFLIYFQGNSAPDKSGLPSDRFSAERTGGSVSTLTIQRTQQEDSAVYLCASSFSEGVEAFFGQGTRLTVV.

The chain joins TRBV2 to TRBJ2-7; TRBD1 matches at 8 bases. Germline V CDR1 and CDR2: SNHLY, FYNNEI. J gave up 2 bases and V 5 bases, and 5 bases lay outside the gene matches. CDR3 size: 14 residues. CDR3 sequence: CASSRQGTTYEQYF. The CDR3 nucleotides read TGTGCCAGCAGTCGACAGGGGACAACCTACGAGCAGTACTTC.

CDR3 bases: TGTGCCAGCAGCTCCGACGGGTTTCCCTACAATGAGCAGTTCTTC. Its protein product is CASSSDGFPYNEQFF. The chain recombines TRBV6-2 or TRBV6-3 with TRBJ2-1; D ambiguous. The germline gives CDR1 MNHEY, CDR2 SVGEGT. This CDR3 is built from 15 residues. V lost 6 bases and J lost 2, with 14 bases in between.

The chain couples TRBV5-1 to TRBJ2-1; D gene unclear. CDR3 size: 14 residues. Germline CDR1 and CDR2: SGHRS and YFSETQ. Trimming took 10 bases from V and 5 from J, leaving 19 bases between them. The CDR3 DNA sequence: TGCGCCGGATGTTACGCTGGAGTCAACAATGAGCAGTTCTTC. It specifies CAGCYAGVNNEQFF.

The CDR3 coding sequence is TGTGCCAGTAGAGACAGATACACTGAAGCTTTCTTT. This codes for CASRDRYTEAFF. The V and J genes are TRBV19 and TRBJ1-1, with D maybe TRBD1 (5 bases). In germline, CDR1 is LNHDA, CDR2 SQIVND (reference sequence). This CDR3 is built from 12 residues. The V and J ends lost 6 bases and 3 bases respectively, with 8 bases between them.

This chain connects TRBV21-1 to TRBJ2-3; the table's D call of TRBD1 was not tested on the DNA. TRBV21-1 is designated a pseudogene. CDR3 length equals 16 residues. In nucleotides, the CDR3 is TGTGCCAGCACCCCAGGGGGACAGGGTCGTAGAAATACGCAGTATTTT. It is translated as CASTPGGQGRRNTQYF.

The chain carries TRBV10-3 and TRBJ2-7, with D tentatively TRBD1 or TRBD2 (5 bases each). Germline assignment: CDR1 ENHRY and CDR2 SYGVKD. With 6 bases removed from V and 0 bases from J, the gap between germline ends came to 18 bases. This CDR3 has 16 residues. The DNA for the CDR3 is TGTGCCATCAGGGGTCGTCGTAAGGGGAGCTCCTACGAGCAGTACTTC. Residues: CAIRGRRKGSSYEQYF.

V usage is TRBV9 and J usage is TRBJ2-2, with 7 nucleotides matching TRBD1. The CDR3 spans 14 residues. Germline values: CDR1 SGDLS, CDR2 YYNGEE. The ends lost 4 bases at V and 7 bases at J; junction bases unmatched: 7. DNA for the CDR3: TGTGCCAGCAGCCACCGACAGGGTGGCGGGGAGCTGTTTTTT. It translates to CASSHRQGGGELFF. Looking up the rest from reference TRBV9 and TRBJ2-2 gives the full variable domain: DSGVTQTPKHLITATGQRVTLRCSPRSGDLSVYWYQQSLDQGLQFLIQYYNGEERAKGNILERFSAQQFPDLHSELNLSSLELGDSALYFCASSHRQGGGELFFGEGSRLTVL.

The CDR3 bases are TGTGCCAGCAGCCAAGTCCAGGGGCTCGGCCAAGAGCGTGGAAACACCATATATTTT. This gives the protein CASSQVQGLGQERGNTIYF. The chain carries TRBV4-2 and TRBJ1-3; a weak D match, TRBD1 (6 bases). Trimming shortened V by 1 base and J by 3 bases, and 22 bases separated the two germline ends. CDR1 and CDR2 (germline): LGHNA, YNFKEQ. The CDR3 is made up of 19 amino acids.

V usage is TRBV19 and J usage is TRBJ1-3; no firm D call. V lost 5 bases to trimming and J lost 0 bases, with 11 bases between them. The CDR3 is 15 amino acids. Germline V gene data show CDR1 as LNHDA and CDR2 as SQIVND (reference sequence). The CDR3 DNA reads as TGTGCCAGTAGTCAGAGCCACAGCTCTGGAAACACCATATATTTT. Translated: CASSQSHSSGNTIYF.

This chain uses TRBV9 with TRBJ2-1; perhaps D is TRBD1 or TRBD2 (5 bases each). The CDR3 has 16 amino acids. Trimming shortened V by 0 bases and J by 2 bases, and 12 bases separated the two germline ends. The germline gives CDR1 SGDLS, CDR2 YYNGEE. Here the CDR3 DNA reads TGTGCCAGCAGCGTAGAACCTGGGGGAGCCTACAATGAGCAGTTCTTC. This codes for CASSVEPGGAYNEQFF. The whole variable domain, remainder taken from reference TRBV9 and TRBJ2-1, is DSGVTQTPKHLITATGQRVTLRCSPRSGDLSVYWYQQSLDQGLQFLIQYYNGEERAKGNILERFSAQQFPDLHSELNLSSLELGDSALYFCASSVEPGGAYNEQFFGPGTRLTVL.

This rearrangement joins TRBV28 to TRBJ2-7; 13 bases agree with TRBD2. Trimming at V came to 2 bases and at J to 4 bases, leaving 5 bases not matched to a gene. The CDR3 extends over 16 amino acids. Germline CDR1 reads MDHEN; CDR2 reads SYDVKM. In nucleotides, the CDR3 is TGTGCCAGCAGTTTACGGACTAGCGGGAGTGGGTACGAGCAGTACTTC. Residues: CASSLRTSGSGYEQYF.